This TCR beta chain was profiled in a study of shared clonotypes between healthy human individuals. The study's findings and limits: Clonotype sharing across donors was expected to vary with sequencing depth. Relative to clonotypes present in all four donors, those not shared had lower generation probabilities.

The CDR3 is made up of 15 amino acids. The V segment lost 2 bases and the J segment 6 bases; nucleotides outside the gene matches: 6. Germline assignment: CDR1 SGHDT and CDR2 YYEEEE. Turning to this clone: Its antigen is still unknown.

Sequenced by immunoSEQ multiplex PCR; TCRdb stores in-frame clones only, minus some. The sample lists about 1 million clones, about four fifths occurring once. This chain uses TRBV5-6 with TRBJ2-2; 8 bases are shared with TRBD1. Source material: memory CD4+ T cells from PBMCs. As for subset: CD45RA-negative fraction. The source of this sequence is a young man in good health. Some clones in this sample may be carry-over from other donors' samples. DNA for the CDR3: TGTGCCAGCAGCTTTAATTCAGGGGGCCCCGGGGAGCTGTTTTTT. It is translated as CASSFNSGGPGELFF. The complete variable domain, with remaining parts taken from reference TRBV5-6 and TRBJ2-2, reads DAGVTQSPTHLIKTRGQQVTLRCSPKSGHDTVSWYQQALGQGPQFIFQYYEEEERQRGNFPDRFSGHQFPNYSSELNVNALLLGDSALYLCASSFNSGGPGELFFGEGSRLTVL.